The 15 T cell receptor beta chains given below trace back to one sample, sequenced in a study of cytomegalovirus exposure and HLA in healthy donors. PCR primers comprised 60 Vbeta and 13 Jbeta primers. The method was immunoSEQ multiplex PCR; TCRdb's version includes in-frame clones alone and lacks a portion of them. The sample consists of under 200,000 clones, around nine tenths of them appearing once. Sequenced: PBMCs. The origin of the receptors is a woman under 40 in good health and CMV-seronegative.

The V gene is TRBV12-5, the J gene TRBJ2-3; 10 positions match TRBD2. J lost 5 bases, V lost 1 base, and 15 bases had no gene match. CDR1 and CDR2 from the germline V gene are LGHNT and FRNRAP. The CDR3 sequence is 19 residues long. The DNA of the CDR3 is TGTGCTAGTGGTTTGGGTCCCAGACCTCCTAGCGGGAGCGAAGATACGCAGTATTTT. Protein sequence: CASGLGPRPPSGSEDTQYF.

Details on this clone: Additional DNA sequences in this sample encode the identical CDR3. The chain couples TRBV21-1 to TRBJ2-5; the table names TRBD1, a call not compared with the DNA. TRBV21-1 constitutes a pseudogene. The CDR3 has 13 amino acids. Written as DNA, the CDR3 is TGTGCGGGGACAGGGATGATTCAAGAGACCCAGTACTTC. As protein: CAGTGMIQETQYF.

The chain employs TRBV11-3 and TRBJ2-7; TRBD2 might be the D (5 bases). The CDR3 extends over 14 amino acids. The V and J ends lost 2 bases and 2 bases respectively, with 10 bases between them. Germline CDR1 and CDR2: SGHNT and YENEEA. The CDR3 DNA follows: TGTGCCAGCAGCTTATCGCCGGGGACCTACGAGCAGTACTTC. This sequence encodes CASSLSPGTYEQYF.

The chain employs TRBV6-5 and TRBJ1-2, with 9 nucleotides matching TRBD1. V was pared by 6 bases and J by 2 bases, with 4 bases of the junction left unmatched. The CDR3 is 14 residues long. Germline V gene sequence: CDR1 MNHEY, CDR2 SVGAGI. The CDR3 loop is CASSPGTGNYGYTF. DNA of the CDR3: TGTGCCAGCAGCCCCGGGACAGGGAACTATGGCTACACCTTC.

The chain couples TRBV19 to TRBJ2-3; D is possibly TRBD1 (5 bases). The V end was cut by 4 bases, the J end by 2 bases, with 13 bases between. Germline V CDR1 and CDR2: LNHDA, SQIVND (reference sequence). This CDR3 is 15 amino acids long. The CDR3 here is CASSKGQGPTDTQYF. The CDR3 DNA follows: TGTGCCAGTAGTAAGGGGCAGGGTCCCACAGATACGCAGTATTTT.

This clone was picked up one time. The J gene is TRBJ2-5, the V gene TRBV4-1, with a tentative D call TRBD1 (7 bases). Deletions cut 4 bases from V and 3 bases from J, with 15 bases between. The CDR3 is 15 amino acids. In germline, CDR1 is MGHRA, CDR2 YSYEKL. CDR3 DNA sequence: TGCGCCAGCAGCCGCGGGGACAGCATCAAAGAGACCCAGTACTTC. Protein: CASSRGDSIKETQYF.

The CDR3 sequence: CASSEESVGGGEQYF. The CDR3 DNA reads TGTGCCAGCAGTGAAGAATCAGTAGGAGGGGGGGAGCAGTACTTC. The V call is TRBV2, the J call TRBJ2-5; tentative D call: TRBD2 (7 bases). Germline CDR1 SNHLY, CDR2 FYNNEI. Deletions cut 1 base from V and 11 bases from J, with 20 bases between. The CDR3 runs to 15 residues.

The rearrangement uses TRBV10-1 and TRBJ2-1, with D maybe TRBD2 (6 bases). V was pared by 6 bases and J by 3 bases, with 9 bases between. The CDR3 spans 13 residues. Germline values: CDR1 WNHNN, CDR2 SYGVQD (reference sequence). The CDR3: CASSRDFYNEQFF. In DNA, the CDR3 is TGCGCCAGCAGCCGGGACTTCTACAATGAGCAGTTCTTC.

CDR3 residues: CASSLYNPGVRDTQYF. For the CDR3, the DNA is TGTGCCAGCAGTTTATACAATCCGGGAGTCAGAGATACGCAGTATTTT. The V gene is TRBV27, the J gene TRBJ2-3; D is perhaps TRBD2 (6 bases). Germline V CDR1 and CDR2: MNHEY, SMNVEV (reference sequence). Between the trimmed V and J ends, which lost 1 base and 5 bases, there was a span of 16 bases. This CDR3 comprises 16 residues.

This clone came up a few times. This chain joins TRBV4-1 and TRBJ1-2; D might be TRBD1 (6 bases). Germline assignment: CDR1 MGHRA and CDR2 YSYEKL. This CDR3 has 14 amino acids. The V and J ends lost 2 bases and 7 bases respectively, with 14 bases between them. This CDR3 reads CASSQLQGFAGYTF. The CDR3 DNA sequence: TGCGCCAGCAGCCAATTACAGGGATTCGCTGGCTACACCTTC.

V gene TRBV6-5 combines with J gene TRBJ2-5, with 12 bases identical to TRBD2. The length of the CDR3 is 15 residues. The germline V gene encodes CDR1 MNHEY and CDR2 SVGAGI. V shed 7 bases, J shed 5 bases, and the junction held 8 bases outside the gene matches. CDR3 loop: CASTILAGGGETQYF. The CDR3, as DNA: TGTGCCAGCACCATACTAGCGGGGGGCGGGGAGACCCAGTACTTC.

The CDR3 DNA is TGTGCCAGCAGCCCCCAGGCAGCCGGGAGTCCTGAGCAGTTCTTC. Its protein product is CASSPQAAGSPEQFF. The genes are TRBV5-4 and TRBJ2-1; perhaps TRBD2 as D (6 bases). The CDR3 is made up of 15 amino acids. Looked up from germline, CDR1 is SGHNT and CDR2 is YYREEE (reference sequence). Trimming left V 4 bases short and J 9 bases short, with 20 bases between.

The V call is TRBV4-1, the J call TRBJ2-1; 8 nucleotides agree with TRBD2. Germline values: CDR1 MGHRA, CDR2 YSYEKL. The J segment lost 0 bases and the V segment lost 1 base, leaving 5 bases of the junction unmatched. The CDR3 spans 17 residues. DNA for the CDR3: TGCGCCAGCAGCCAAGGGACTAGCCGGAGCTCCTACAATGAGCAGTTCTTC. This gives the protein CASSQGTSRSSYNEQFF.

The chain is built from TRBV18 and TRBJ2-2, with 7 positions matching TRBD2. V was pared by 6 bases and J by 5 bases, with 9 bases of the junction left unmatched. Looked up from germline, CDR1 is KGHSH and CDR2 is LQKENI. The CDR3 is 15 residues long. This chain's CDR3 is CASSRTARGTGELFF. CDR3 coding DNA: TGTGCCAGCTCCCGGACGGCGCGGGGGACCGGGGAGCTGTTTTTT. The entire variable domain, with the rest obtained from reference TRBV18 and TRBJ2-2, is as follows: NAGVMQNPRHLVRRRGQEARLRCSPMKGHSHVYWYRQLPEEGLKFMVYLQKENIIDESGMPKERFSAEFPKEGPSILRIQQVVRGDSAAYFCASSRTARGTGELFFGEGSRLTVL.

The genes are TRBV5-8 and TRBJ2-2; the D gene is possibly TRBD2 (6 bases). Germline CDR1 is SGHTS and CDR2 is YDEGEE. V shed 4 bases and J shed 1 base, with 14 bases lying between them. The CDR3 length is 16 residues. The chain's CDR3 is CASSPGLGLNTGELFF. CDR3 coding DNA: TGTGCCAGCAGCCCTGGGCTGGGACTGAACACCGGGGAGCTGTTTTTT.